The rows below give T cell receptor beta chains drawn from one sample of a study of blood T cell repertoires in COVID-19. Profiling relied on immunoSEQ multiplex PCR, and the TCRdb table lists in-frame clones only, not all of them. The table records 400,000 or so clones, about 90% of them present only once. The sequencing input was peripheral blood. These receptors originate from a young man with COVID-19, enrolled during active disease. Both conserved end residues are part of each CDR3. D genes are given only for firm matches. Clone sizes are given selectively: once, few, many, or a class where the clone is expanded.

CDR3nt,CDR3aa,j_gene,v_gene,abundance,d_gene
TGTGCCAGCAGCTTATTGGGAGAAAACACTGAAGCTTTCTTT,CASSLLGENTEAFF,TRBJ1-1,TRBV7-9,-,-
TGTGCCAGCAGCGTAGATGGGGGCTGGAATCAGCCCCAGCATTTT,CASSVDGGWNQPQHF,TRBJ1-5,TRBV9,-,-
TGTGCCAGCAGTCGCAAATCAGGGTGGGAGACCCAGTACTTC,CASSRKSGWETQYF,TRBJ2-5,TRBV6-5,-,-
TGTGCCAGCAGCCGTCTGGCGGATGTCCAAGAGACCCAGTACTTC,CASSRLADVQETQYF,TRBJ2-5,TRBV7-9,-,-
TGTGCCAGTAGTGGGGGACTAGCGGCTCTGACCCAGTACTTC,CASSGGLAALTQYF,TRBJ2-5,TRBV19,-,TRBD2
TGTGCCAGCAGTTTAGGTTTAGGCGGGTCGAACACTGAAGCTTTCTTT,CASSLGLGGSNTEAFF,TRBJ1-1,TRBV27,-,-
TGTGCCAGCAGTGATAATTACGGGGAAAAACTGTTTTTT,CASSDNYGEKLFF,TRBJ1-4,TRBV2,-,-
TGTGCCAGCAGCTTAGGGGGTCAGGGTTTTGAAAAACTGTTTTTT,CASSLGGQGFEKLFF,TRBJ1-4,TRBV7-9,-,-
TGTGCCAGCACTACAGGGAATCTTCCCAACGAGCAGTACTTC,CASTTGNLPNEQYF,TRBJ2-7,TRBV6-5,-,-
TGTGCCAGCAGCTTGGAGGGCGGGAGCTACAATGAGCAGTTCTTC,CASSLEGGSYNEQFF,TRBJ2-1,TRBV5-5,-,TRBD2
TGTGCCAGCAGCTGGGGGGACAGGGGGATCAATGAGCAGTTCTTC,CASSWGDRGINEQFF,TRBJ2-1,TRBV7-9,-,TRBD1
TGCGCCAGCAGTGAGACAGCTAGCGGAGAGCAGTTCTTC,CASSETASGEQFF,TRBJ2-1,TRBV10-2,-,TRBD2
TGTGCCAGCACAACCGGGACAGGGGGCTGGGGCTACACCTTC,CASTTGTGGWGYTF,TRBJ1-2,TRBV27,-,TRBD1
TGTGCCAGCAGTGATAACAGCCCCCCATATGGCTACACCTTC,CASSDNSPPYGYTF,TRBJ1-2,TRBV6-1,-,-
TGTGCCAGCGCCGGGACAGGGGATGGCTACACCTTC,CASAGTGDGYTF,TRBJ1-2,TRBV6-5,-,TRBD1
TGCGCCAGCAGCGCTATACAGGGGGGAGGCGAGACCCAGTACTTC,CASSAIQGGGETQYF,TRBJ2-5,TRBV5-1,-,TRBD1
TGTGCCAGCAGCCCGGACATATATCAGCCCCAGCATTTT,CASSPDIYQPQHF,TRBJ1-5,TRBV6-5,-,-
TGTGCCATCAGTGACCCGGGACAGACCTACGAGCAGTACTTC,CAISDPGQTYEQYF,TRBJ2-7,TRBV10-3,-,TRBD1
TGTGCCAGTAGTATCTATGGGGCGGTCTCTGGGGCCAACGTCCTGACTTTC,CASSIYGAVSGANVLTF,TRBJ2-6,TRBV19,-,-
TGCGCCAGCAGTCCAACAGCGGACGAGCAGTACTTC,CASSPTADEQYF,TRBJ2-7,TRBV23-1,-,-
TGTGCCAGCAGCTTGGAGGCCGTAGGAGATATCGCAACTAATGAAAAACTGTTTTTT,CASSLEAVGDIATNEKLFF,TRBJ1-4,TRBV5-6,-,-
TGTGCCAGCAGTTACTCCAACAGGGGGCCCTATGGCTACACCTTC,CASSYSNRGPYGYTF,TRBJ1-2,TRBV6-5,-,TRBD1
TGCGCCAGCAGTGAGTCTTCGGCAGGGTGGGAGCAGTACTTC,CASSESSAGWEQYF,TRBJ2-7,TRBV10-1,-,-
TGTGCCAGCAGCTTCAACAATGAGCAGTTCTTC,CASSFNNEQFF,TRBJ2-1,TRBV5-4,few,-
TGTGCCAGCAGTACCGGGACAGGTTTTGACGCTCTCCACTTT,CASSTGTGFDALHF,TRBJ1-6,TRBV2,-,TRBD1
TGTGCCTGGAGTGTATCAGCGGGGTACGAGCAGTACTTC,CAWSVSAGYEQYF,TRBJ2-7,TRBV30,-,TRBD2
TGTGCCAGCAGGTCCGTGATCCCGGACTATGGCTACACCTTC,CASRSVIPDYGYTF,TRBJ1-2,TRBV27,-,-
TGTGCCAGCAGCCAAGGTCCTTGGGCCAATCAGCCCCAGCATTTT,CASSQGPWANQPQHF,TRBJ1-5,TRBV3-1/TRBV3-2,-,-
TGTGCCAGCAGCGAAAGCGGGGGTTCCTACAATGAGCAGTTCTTC,CASSESGGSYNEQFF,TRBJ2-1,TRBV9,-,TRBD2
TGTGCCAGCAGCTTGTCGTCAGGGGAATATGAAAAACTGTTTTTT,CASSLSSGEYEKLFF,TRBJ1-4,TRBV5-5,-,-
TGTGCCAGTAATCCCCGACTAGCGGGAGCCAATGAGGAGCTGTTTTTT,CASNPRLAGANEELFF,TRBJ2-2,TRBV19,-,TRBD2
TGTGCCAGCAGGGGACAGCCCTCTTACGAGCAGTACTTC,CASRGQPSYEQYF,TRBJ2-7,TRBV21-1,-,-
TGCAGCGTCGCGACACCCACCGGGGAGCTGTTTTTT,CSVATPTGELFF,TRBJ2-2,TRBV29-1,-,-
TGTGCCACCAGTGTCGGCGCGGGAGGGCCGATCACAGATACGCAGTATTTT,CATSVGAGGPITDTQYF,TRBJ2-3,TRBV24-1,-,TRBD2